The clone carrying this TCR beta chain was recorded a few times. This sample was taken from a study of blood T cell repertoires in COVID-19. In the study overall: Samples representing acute and convalescent COVID-19 were sourced from the United States, Italy and Spain. The analysed material was cDNA or gDNA that came from T cells, B-cell-depleted T cells, or PBMCs.

In the study's own analysis: The authors estimated nucleated cell counts from reference gene primer amplification. TCRdb's table, derived via immunoSEQ multiplex PCR, lists solely in-frame clones and lacks some. Clone size and V and J calls were adopted from that table, with D and trimming inferred from the DNA. Of 70,000 to 85,000 clones in the sample, 86% were seen once. Trimming took 5 bases from V and 0 from J, leaving 17 bases between them. The CDR3 totals 16 residues. The V gene's germline CDR1 is MDHEN and CDR2 SYDVKM. Sequenced sample: peripheral blood. This TCR came from an older woman with acute or convalescent COVID-19. The J gene is TRBJ2-7, the V gene TRBV28; perhaps TRBD1 as D (6 bases). CDR3 DNA: TGTGCCAGCAGTACGAAGGACAGCCAGAGCTCCTACGAGCAGTACTTC. It translates to CASSTKDSQSSYEQYF. The complete variable domain, with remaining parts taken from reference TRBV28 and TRBJ2-7, reads DVKVTQSSRYLVKRTGEKVFLECVQDMDHENMFWYRQDPGLGLRLIYFSYDVKMKEKGDIPEGYSVSREKKERFSLILESASTNQTSMYLCASSTKDSQSSYEQYFGPGTRLTVT.